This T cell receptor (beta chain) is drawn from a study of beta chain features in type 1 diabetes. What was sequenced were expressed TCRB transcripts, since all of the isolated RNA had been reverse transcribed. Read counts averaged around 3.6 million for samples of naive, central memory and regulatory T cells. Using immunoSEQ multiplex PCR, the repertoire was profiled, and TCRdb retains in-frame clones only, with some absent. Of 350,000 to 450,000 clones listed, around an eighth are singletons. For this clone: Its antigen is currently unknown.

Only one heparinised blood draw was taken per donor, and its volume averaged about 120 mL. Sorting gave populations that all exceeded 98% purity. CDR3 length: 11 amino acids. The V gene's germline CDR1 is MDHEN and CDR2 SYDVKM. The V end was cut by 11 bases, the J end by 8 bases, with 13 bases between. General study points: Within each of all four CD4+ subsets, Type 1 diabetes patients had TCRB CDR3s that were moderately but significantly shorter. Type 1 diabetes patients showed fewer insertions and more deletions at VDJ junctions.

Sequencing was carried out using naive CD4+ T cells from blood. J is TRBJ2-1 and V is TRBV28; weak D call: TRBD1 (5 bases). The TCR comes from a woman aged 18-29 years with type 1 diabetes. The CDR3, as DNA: TGTGCCGTCTGGGGCCCTCATGAGCAGTTCTTC. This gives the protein CAVWGPHEQFF.